This T cell receptor (beta chain) emerged from a study of T cells after posttransplantation cyclophosphamide. Notes on the study in general: Blood and skin or GI T cell repertoires showed limited TRB overlap. Recipient CMV seropositivity and CMV reactivation strongly tracked TRB clonality. Later post-transplant blood repertoires were often dominated by donor CD8+ memory clones.

CDR1 is SGHKS and CDR2 is YYEKEE in the germline V gene (reference sequence). The length of the CDR3 is 16 residues. Clones were read by immunoSEQ multiplex PCR, and TCRdb kept only the in-frame ones, dropping some. The sample lists 15,000 to 17,000 clones, roughly 83% occurring once. Controls had myeloablative marrow grafts with methotrexate and calcineurin inhibitor, sampled at 1 year. With regard to this clone: Its specificity is not known.

The TCR was taken from a male patient aged 18 to 35 who received an allogeneic stem cell transplant from a related donor, was CMV-positive, and had no GVHD. Part of the T cells may come from the graft donor. Here the sequenced sample was PBMCs, taken roughly 350 days after allogeneic stem cell transplant with calcineurin inhibitor and methotrexate. The chain links TRBV5-5 to TRBJ2-5; TRBD2 matches at 7 bases. The J call may be in error: the DNA end matches TRBJ2-7 better. The CDR3 protein is CASSSWKGSGFYEQYF. The CDR3 bases are TGTGCCAGCAGCTCCTGGAAGGGTAGCGGGTTCTACGAGCAGTACTTC.